Included here is one T cell receptor (beta chain) sequence, with context. What it binds is not known. Per germline, CDR1 SGHKS and CDR2 YYEKEE (reference sequence). This CDR3 is built from 14 residues. TCRbeta libraries were built with three rounds of nested PCR, modified from ARM-PCR. MiXCR, applied by TCRdb to the multiplex PCR reads, yields one record per CDR3 protein. The sample holds approximately 79,000 distinct CDR3 sequences, roughly two thirds seen once. This entry belongs to a study of tumor and adjacent non-tumor tissue in lung cancer. This sample's RNA came from whole unsorted tissue. The study, taken as a whole, reports: Normal lung showed higher cumulative top 100 clone frequency than tumor.

Sequencing was done on a sample of lung tumor tissue. V usage is TRBV5-5 and J usage is TRBJ2-7, with 8 bases lining up with TRBD1. The clonotype was recovered from a woman aged 40 to 50 with non-small cell lung cancer. The CDR3 DNA is TGTGTTAGCAACACCGGGACAGGCTCCTACGAGCAGTACTTC. Protein: CVSNTGTGSYEQYF.